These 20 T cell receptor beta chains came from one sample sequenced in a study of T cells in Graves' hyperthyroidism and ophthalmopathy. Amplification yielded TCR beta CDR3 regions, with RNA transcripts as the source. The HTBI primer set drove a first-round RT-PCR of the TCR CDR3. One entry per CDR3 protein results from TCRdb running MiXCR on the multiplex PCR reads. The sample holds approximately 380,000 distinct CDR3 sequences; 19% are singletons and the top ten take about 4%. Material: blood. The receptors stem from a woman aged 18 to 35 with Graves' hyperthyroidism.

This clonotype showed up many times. In DNA form, the CDR3 reads TGTGCCAGCAGTGACCGGACAGGGAGGTCCGATGGCTACACCTTC. This sequence encodes CASSDRTGRSDGYTF. The rearrangement links TRBV2 to TRBJ1-2; 8 bases map to TRBD1. CDR1 SNHLY and CDR2 FYNNEI come from the germline V gene. There are 15 residues in the CDR3. V shed 3 bases and J 6 bases; nucleotides not matched to a gene: 9.

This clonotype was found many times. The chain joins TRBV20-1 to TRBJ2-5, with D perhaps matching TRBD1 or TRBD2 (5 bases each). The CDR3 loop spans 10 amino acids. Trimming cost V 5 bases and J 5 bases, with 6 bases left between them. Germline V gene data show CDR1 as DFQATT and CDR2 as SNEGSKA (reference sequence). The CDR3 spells CSAGDETQYF. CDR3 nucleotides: TGCAGTGCTGGGGACGAGACCCAGTACTTC.

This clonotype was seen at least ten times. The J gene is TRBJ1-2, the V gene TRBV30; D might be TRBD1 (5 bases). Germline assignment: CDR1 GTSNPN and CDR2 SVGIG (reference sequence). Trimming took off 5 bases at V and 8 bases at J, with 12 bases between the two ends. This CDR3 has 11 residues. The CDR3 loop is CAWWDLGGYTF. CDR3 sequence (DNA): TGTGCCTGGTGGGACCTCGGCGGCTACACCTTC.

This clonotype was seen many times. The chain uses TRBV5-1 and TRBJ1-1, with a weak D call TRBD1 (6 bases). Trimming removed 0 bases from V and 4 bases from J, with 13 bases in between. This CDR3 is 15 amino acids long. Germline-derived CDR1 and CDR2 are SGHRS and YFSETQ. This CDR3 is CASSLEQGMSTEAFF. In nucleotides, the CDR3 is TGCGCCAGCAGCTTGGAGCAGGGGATGAGCACTGAAGCTTTCTTT.

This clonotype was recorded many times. The CDR3 protein is CASSSWGRATNYGYTF. As DNA, the CDR3 is TGTGCCAGCAGTTCCTGGGGGCGAGCGACTAACTATGGCTACACCTTC. The rearrangement uses TRBV6-5 and TRBJ1-2, with D perhaps matching TRBD1 (6 bases). Deletions cut 4 bases from V and 0 bases from J, with 15 bases between. Germline V CDR1 and CDR2: MNHEY, SVGAGI. This CDR3 contains 16 residues.

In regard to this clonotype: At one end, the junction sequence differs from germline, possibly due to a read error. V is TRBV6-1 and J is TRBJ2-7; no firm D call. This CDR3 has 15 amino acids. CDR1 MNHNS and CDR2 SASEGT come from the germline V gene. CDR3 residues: CASTPSGLPMYVQYF. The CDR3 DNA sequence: TGTGCCAGCACTCCGTCTGGGCTCCCCATGTACGTGCAGTACTTC.

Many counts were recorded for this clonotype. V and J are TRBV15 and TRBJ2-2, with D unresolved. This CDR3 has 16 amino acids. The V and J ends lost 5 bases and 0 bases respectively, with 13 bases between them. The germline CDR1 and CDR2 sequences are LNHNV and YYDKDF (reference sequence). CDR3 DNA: TGTGCCACCAGCCGCACCTCCACTTCGAACACCGGGGAGCTGTTTTTT. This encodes CATSRTSTSNTGELFF. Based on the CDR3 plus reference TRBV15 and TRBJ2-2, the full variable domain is DAMVIQNPRYQVTQFGKPVTLSCSQTLNHNVMYWYQQKSSQAPKLLFHYYDKDFNNEADTPDNFQSRRPNTSFCFLDIRSPGLGDTAMYLCATSRTSTSNTGELFFGEGSRLTVL.

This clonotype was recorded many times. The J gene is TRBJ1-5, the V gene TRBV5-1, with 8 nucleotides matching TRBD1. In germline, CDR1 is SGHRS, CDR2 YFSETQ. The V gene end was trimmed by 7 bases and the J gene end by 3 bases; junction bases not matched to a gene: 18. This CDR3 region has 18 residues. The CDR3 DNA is TGCGCCAGCTATGGGGGACGCGTGGACAGGGTTATCAATCAGCCCCAGCATTTT. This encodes CASYGGRVDRVINQPQHF.

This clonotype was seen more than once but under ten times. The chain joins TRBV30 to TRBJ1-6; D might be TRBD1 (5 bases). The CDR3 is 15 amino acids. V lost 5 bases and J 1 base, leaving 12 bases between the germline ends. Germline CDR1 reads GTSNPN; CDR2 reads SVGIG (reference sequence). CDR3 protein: CAWESGRSYNSPLHF. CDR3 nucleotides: TGTGCCTGGGAGTCGGGGCGATCCTATAATTCACCCCTCCACTTT.

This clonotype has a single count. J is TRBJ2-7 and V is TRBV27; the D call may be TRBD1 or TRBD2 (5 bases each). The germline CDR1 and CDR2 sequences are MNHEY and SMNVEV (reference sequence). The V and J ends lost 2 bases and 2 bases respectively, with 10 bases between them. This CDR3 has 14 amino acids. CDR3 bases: TGTGCCAGCAGTTTACTGGGACCGGCCTACGAGCAGTACTTC. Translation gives CASSLLGPAYEQYF.

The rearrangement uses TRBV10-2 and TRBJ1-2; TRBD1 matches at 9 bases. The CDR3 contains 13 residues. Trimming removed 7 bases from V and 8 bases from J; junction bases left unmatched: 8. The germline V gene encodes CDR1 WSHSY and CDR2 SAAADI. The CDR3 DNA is TGCGCCAGCACCGCCGGGACAGGGTTCGGCTACACCTTC. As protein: CASTAGTGFGYTF.

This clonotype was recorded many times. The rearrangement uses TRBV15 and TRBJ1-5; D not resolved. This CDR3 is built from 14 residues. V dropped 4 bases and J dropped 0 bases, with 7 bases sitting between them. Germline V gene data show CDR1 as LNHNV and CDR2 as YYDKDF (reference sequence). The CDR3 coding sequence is TGTGCCACCAGCACCACTGATAGCAATCAGCCCCAGCATTTT. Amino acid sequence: CATSTTDSNQPQHF.

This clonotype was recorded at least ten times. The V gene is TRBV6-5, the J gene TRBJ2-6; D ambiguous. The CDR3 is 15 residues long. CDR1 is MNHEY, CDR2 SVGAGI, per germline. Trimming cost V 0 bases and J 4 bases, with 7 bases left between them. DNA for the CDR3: TGTGCCAGCAGTTACTCGGGCCCAGGGGCCAACGTCCTGACTTTC. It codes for CASSYSGPGANVLTF.

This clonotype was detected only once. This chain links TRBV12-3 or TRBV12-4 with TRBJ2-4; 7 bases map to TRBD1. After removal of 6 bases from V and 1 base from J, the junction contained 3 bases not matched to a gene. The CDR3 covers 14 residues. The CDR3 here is CASRQGWAKNIQYF. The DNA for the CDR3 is TGTGCCAGCAGACAGGGGTGGGCCAAAAACATTCAGTACTTC.

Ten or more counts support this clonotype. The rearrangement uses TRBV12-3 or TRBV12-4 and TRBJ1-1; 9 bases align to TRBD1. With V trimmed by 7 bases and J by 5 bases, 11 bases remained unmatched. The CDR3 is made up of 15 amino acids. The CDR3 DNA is TGTGCCAGCATCGACCTTTACGACAGGGGGACTGAAGCTTTCTTT. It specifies CASIDLYDRGTEAFF.

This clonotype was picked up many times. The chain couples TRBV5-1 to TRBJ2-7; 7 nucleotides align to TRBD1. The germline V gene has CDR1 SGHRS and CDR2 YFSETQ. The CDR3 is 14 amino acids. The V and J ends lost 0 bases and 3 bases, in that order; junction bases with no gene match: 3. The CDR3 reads CASSLAQGDYEQYF. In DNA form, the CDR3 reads TGCGCCAGCAGCTTGGCGCAGGGGGACTACGAGCAGTACTTC.

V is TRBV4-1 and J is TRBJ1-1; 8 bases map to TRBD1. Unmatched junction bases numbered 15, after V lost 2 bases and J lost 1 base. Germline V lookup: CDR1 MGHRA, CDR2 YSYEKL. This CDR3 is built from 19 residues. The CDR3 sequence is CASSQPTILRGRRNTEAFF. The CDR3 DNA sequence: TGCGCCAGCAGCCAACCAACAATACTCAGGGGGCGAAGGAACACTGAAGCTTTCTTT.

The CDR3 sequence: CASSFVRKNTGELFF. The CDR3 region has the DNA TGTGCCAGCAGCTTTGTTCGGAAGAACACCGGGGAGCTGTTTTTT. V is TRBV7-8 and J is TRBJ2-2; unclear D gene. CDR3 length: 15 amino acids. CDR1 is SGHVS, CDR2 FQNEAQ, per germline. The V end was cut by 3 bases, the J end by 1 base, with 9 bases between.

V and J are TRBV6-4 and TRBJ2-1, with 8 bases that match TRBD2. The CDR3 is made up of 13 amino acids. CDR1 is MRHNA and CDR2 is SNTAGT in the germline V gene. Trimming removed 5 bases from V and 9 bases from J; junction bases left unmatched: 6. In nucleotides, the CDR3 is TGTGCCAGCAGTCGGGGGGCGGGGGGTGAGCAGTTCTTC. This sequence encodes CASSRGAGGEQFF.

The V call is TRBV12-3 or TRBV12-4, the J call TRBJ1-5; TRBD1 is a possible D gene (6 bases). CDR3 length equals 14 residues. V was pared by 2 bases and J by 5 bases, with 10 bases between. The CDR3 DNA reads TGTGCCAGCAGTTTAAGCGGGGGCTATCAGCCCCAGCATTTT. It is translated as CASSLSGGYQPQHF.